The next 30 T cell receptor beta chains were all read from a single sample in a study of regulatory T cells in long-lasting Graves disease. Construction of the TCR beta libraries employed iRepertoire HTBI primers in conjunction with Arm-PCR of CDR3 regions. A single record per CDR3 protein comes from TCRdb applying MiXCR to the multiplex PCR reads. The table lists some 330,000 distinct CDR3 sequences, 20% to 25% of them singletons. Documented time point: persistent/refractory GD, antithyroid drugs over 5 years with positive TRAb. PBMCs provided the RNA from which the TCR library was made. The sequencing used peripheral blood mononuclear cells (PBMCs), collected when the disease was refractory, from a patient treated with antithyroid drugs. These receptors came from a woman aged 40 to 50 with Graves disease.

The rearrangement links TRBV5-1 to TRBJ1-1; D is perhaps TRBD1 (5 bases). Germline CDR1 and CDR2: SGHRS and YFSETQ. Deletions cut 7 bases from V and 0 bases from J, with 19 bases between. The CDR3 has 16 residues. The CDR3 spells CASSGERGAMNTEAFF. DNA of the CDR3: TGCGCCAGCTCCGGGGAAAGGGGCGCGATGAACACTGAAGCTTTCTTT.

A few counts support this clonotype. The rearrangement links TRBV28 to TRBJ2-7, with D unclear. Trimming stripped 11 bases from V and 3 bases from J, with 26 bases between. CDR1 is MDHEN and CDR2 is SYDVKM in the germline V gene. The CDR3 loop spans 16 amino acids. The CDR3 nucleotides are TGTGCCTGCACCACACTTCTTTTTTCTTCCCGCTACGAGCAGTACTTC. Protein product: CACTTLLFSSRYEQYF.

The chain couples TRBV29-1 to TRBJ2-1; D might be TRBD2 (6 bases). CDR1 is SQVTM, CDR2 ANQGSEA, per germline. V lost 7 bases to trimming and J lost 4 bases, with 17 bases between them. The CDR3 is made up of 14 amino acids. For the CDR3, the DNA is TGCAGCGGGAGGGGAGCGGAGGTATACAATGAGCAGTTCTTC. This encodes CSGRGAEVYNEQFF.

This clonotype came up a few times. The chain has TRBV20-1 and TRBJ2-3, with D perhaps TRBD2 (6 bases). Germline V gives CDR1 DFQATT, CDR2 SNEGSKA (reference sequence). CDR3 size: 14 residues. V was cut by 6 bases and J by 0 bases, with 13 bases left in between. The CDR3 sequence is CSADGLSSTDTQYF. The CDR3 region has the DNA TGCAGTGCCGATGGACTATCGAGCACAGATACGCAGTATTTT.

There are many counts of this clonotype. The gene calls are TRBV19 and TRBJ2-5, with TRBD2 as a possible D gene (6 bases). V was shortened by 6 bases and J by 4 bases, with 18 bases between the two germline ends. The germline CDR1 and CDR2 sequences are LNHDA and SQIVND (reference sequence). There are 15 residues in the CDR3. The CDR3 DNA reads TGTGCCAGTAGCCGACCGGCGGGATTGGGAGAGACCCAGTACTTC. It specifies CASSRPAGLGETQYF.

This clonotype was observed many times. V gene TRBV6-1 combines with J gene TRBJ2-5; 9 bases match TRBD2. Per germline, CDR1 MNHNS and CDR2 SASEGT. V shed 7 bases, J shed 9 bases, and the junction held 15 bases outside the gene matches. This CDR3 is 15 amino acids long. The CDR3 coding sequence is TGTGCCAGCACCGCGGGGGGGGGACACTATGTTCCCCAGTACTTC. It encodes CASTAGGGHYVPQYF.

This clonotype has just a few counts. J is TRBJ2-3 and V is TRBV5-1, with a tentative D call TRBD2 (5 bases). The germline V gene encodes CDR1 SGHRS and CDR2 YFSETQ. The V end lost 5 bases, the J end lost 4 bases, and 11 bases lay between the germline ends. The CDR3 sequence is 13 residues long. CDR3 loop: CASRTTPSDTQYF. The CDR3 nucleotides read TGCGCCAGCAGGACTACCCCTTCAGATACGCAGTATTTT.

This clonotype was counted ten times or more. The rearrangement uses TRBV25-1 and TRBJ1-1, with 7 positions matching TRBD1. The CDR3 contains 14 residues. The germline CDR1 and CDR2 sequences are MGHDK and SYGVNS. The trim removed 8 bases at V and 4 bases at J, leaving 10 bases unmatched. The CDR3 DNA sequence: TGTGCCAGCCGCAAAACAGGGGCGGTCACTGAAGCTTTCTTT. Encoded protein: CASRKTGAVTEAFF.

The chain joins TRBV5-5 to TRBJ2-2; D unclear. Per the germline V gene, CDR1 is SGHKS and CDR2 is YYEKEE (reference sequence). The CDR3 has 13 residues. Trimming cost V 1 base and J 7 bases, with 8 bases left between them. CDR3: CASSLSVNGELFF. In nucleotides, the CDR3 is TGTGCCAGCAGCTTGTCAGTGAACGGGGAGCTGTTTTTT.

The J gene is TRBJ2-7, the V gene TRBV20-1; maybe TRBD1 (7 bases). This CDR3 contains 13 residues. CDR1 is DFQATT, CDR2 SNEGSKA, per germline (reference sequence). V gave up 5 bases and J gave up 5 bases, with 16 bases separating them. The CDR3: CSAPGAGGNEQYF. The CDR3 nucleotides are TGCAGTGCTCCCGGGGCAGGGGGGAACGAGCAGTACTTC.

In this sample, this clonotype turned up many times. This chain joins TRBV27 and TRBJ1-5, with no clear D. In germline, CDR1 is MNHEY, CDR2 SMNVEV (reference sequence). Trimming pared 3 bases from V and 1 base from J, leaving 7 bases between. There are 14 residues in the CDR3. The CDR3 DNA reads TGTGCCAGCAGTTTCGCCGGAAGCAATCAGCCCCAGCATTTT. Translation gives CASSFAGSNQPQHF.

Only a few counts were recorded for this clonotype. This chain links TRBV12-3 or TRBV12-4 with TRBJ1-1; the D is unclear. This CDR3 spans 13 amino acids. Between the trimmed V and J ends, which lost 3 bases and 0 bases, there was a span of 5 bases. CDR3 in DNA: TGTGCCAGCAGTTTTTATATGAACACTGAAGCTTTCTTT. As protein: CASSFYMNTEAFF.

The V call is TRBV18, the J call TRBJ1-5, with a possible D match to TRBD1 (5 bases). V was clipped by 6 bases and J by 4 bases, with 13 bases between them. Looked up from germline, CDR1 is KGHSH and CDR2 is LQKENI. This CDR3 spans 14 amino acids. CDR3 DNA sequence: TGTGCCAGCTCGCCGACAGCGATTAATCAGCCCCAGCATTTT. Its translation is CASSPTAINQPQHF.

The chain combines TRBV3-1 with TRBJ2-7; possibly TRBD1 or TRBD2 for D (5 bases each). This CDR3 has 16 amino acids. V lost 1 base to trimming and J lost 4 bases, with 17 bases between them. The germline gives CDR1 LGHDT, CDR2 YNNKEL (reference sequence). Here the CDR3 DNA reads TGTGCCAGCAGCCAAGGGCACAGTTCCTGGGGGTACGAGCAGTACTTC. It yields the protein CASSQGHSSWGYEQYF.

The CDR3 nucleotides read TGTGCCAGCAGTTACCTCGAGACAGGGGATTCACCCCTCCACTTT. This gives the protein CASSYLETGDSPLHF. The chain employs TRBV6-5 and TRBJ1-6, with TRBD1 matching over 8 bases. CDR1 and CDR2 from the germline V gene are MNHEY and SVGAGI. The CDR3 totals 15 residues. The ends lost 2 bases at V and 8 bases at J; junction bases unmatched: 5.

The table lists this clonotype with a few counts. The V and J genes are TRBV6-2 or TRBV6-3 and TRBJ2-5; D unresolved. V lost 0 bases and J 5 bases, leaving 10 bases between the germline ends. The CDR3 runs 14 residues. Germline values: CDR1 MNHEY, CDR2 SVGEGT. The CDR3, as DNA: TGTGCCAGCAGTTACTCTAACAGAAGGGAGACCCAGTACTTC. This translates into CASSYSNRRETQYF.

This clonotype was recorded many times. The rearrangement joins TRBV6-2 or TRBV6-3 to TRBJ2-1; perhaps TRBD1 as D (5 bases). Germline V CDR1 and CDR2: MNHEY, SVGEGT. V lost 5 bases and J 0 bases, leaving 11 bases between the germline ends. The CDR3 is made up of 15 amino acids. The CDR3 loop is CASSPDRSSYNEQFF. Written as DNA, the CDR3 is TGTGCCAGCAGTCCCGACAGAAGCTCCTACAATGAGCAGTTCTTC.

J is TRBJ1-5 and V is TRBV4-1; D possibly corresponds to TRBD1 (5 bases). Germline values: CDR1 MGHRA, CDR2 YSYEKL. The CDR3 is made up of 17 amino acids. Trimming stripped 0 bases from V and 1 base from J, with 13 bases between. This chain's CDR3 is CASSQDFRTQSNQPQHF. CDR3 nucleotides: TGCGCCAGCAGCCAAGACTTCAGGACACAGAGCAATCAGCCCCAGCATTTT.

The sample holds many counts of this clonotype. V and J are TRBV12-3 or TRBV12-4 and TRBJ1-1, with TRBD1 matching over 7 bases. The J segment lost 5 bases and the V segment lost 6 bases, leaving 6 bases of the junction unmatched. This CDR3 comprises 13 residues. CDR3 sequence (DNA): TGTGCCAGCAGACCAGGGACAGTTACTGAAGCTTTCTTT. This encodes CASRPGTVTEAFF.

This clonotype appeared once. V and J are TRBV14 and TRBJ2-7; TRBD2 aligns across 14 bases. This CDR3 spans 18 amino acids. Per the germline V gene, CDR1 is SGHDN and CDR2 is FVKESK. V was pared by 5 bases and J by 3 bases, with 12 bases of the junction left unmatched. The CDR3 loop reads CASSEGLAGGRGGYEQYF. The CDR3 DNA reads as TGTGCCAGCAGCGAAGGACTAGCGGGAGGTCGAGGGGGCTACGAGCAGTACTTC.

As regards this clonotype: Given a much more abundant clone one base away, this may be a read error. The chain has TRBV28 and TRBJ1-1; weak D call: TRBD1 (6 bases). CDR1 and CDR2 (germline): MDHEN, SYDVKM. The CDR3 totals 14 residues. The CDR3 spells CASSPGQTNTGAFF. The CDR3 DNA follows: TGTGCCAGCAGTCCGGGACAAACGAACACTGGAGCTTTCTTT.

The rearrangement links TRBV28 to TRBJ2-1; TRBD2 aligns across 9 bases. V was clipped by 6 bases and J by 5 bases; unmatched bases: 11. CDR1 is MDHEN and CDR2 is SYDVKM in the germline V gene. This CDR3 has 16 amino acids. CDR3 loop: CASRSRSSGVHNEQFF. CDR3 in DNA: TGTGCCAGCAGAAGCCGCTCTAGCGGGGTTCACAATGAGCAGTTCTTC. The full variable domain, in which reference TRBV28 and TRBJ2-1 provide the parts outside the CDR3, is DVKVTQSSRYLVKRTGEKVFLECVQDMDHENMFWYRQDPGLGLRLIYFSYDVKMKEKGDIPEGYSVSREKKERFSLILESASTNQTSMYLCASRSRSSGVHNEQFFGPGTRLTVL.

A few counts support this clonotype. The V call is TRBV6-1, the J call TRBJ2-5; a weak D match, TRBD1 (5 bases). The CDR3 extends over 13 amino acids. Germline-derived CDR1 and CDR2 are MNHNS and SASEGT. The V gene lost 6 bases and the J gene lost 5 bases, with 13 bases spanning the gap. CDR3 region: CASSQGIWETQYF. CDR3 nucleotide sequence: TGTGCCAGCAGCCAGGGTATCTGGGAGACCCAGTACTTC.

This clonotype was counted many times. The rearrangement uses TRBV28 and TRBJ2-2; D gene unclear. The germline gives CDR1 MDHEN, CDR2 SYDVKM. The ends were cut back, 4 bases at V and 1 base at J, with 4 bases in the middle. The CDR3 is made up of 13 amino acids. Here the CDR3 DNA reads TGTGCCAGCAGTTCACGGAACACCGGGGAGCTGTTTTTT. Protein: CASSSRNTGELFF.

On this clonotype: A much larger clonotype is one base distant, so this may be a read error. The conserved phenylalanine or tryptophan is not found at the CDR3 terminus, so this likely reflects a read error. V and J are TRBV2 and TRBJ1-5, with a tentative D call TRBD1 (6 bases). This CDR3 region has 13 residues. Trimming took off 8 bases at V and 3 bases at J, with 11 bases between the two ends. Germline V gene sequence: CDR1 SNHLY, CDR2 FYNNEI. CDR3 protein: CASWYRVNQPQHY. The CDR3 DNA follows: TGTGCCAGCTGGTACAGGGTCAATCAGCCCCAGCATTAT.

V and J are TRBV19 and TRBJ2-3; 9 nucleotides align to TRBD2. This CDR3 has 15 amino acids. Germline V CDR1 and CDR2: LNHDA, SQIVND (reference sequence). V lost 5 bases, J lost 5 bases, and 8 bases stayed unmatched. The CDR3 spells CASSEVLAGKDTQYF. CDR3 DNA sequence: TGTGCCAGTAGTGAGGTGCTAGCGGGAAAAGATACGCAGTATTTT.

Points on this clonotype: It may be a read error: a sequence one base away is much more abundant. The gene calls are TRBV25-1 and TRBJ1-1; no definite D call. Germline V lookup: CDR1 MGHDK, CDR2 SYGVNS. This CDR3 comprises 16 residues. This CDR3 reads CASSEYILTSNAEAFF. CDR3 DNA sequence: TGTGCCAGCAGTGAATATATTCTGACATCGAACGCTGAAGCTTTCTTT.

In this sample, this clonotype turned up many times. J is TRBJ2-1 and V is TRBV13; 9 bases agree with TRBD2. The V gene's germline CDR1 is PRHDT and CDR2 FYEKMQ (reference sequence). Trimming took 3 bases from V and 8 from J; bases not matched to a gene: 14. CDR3 length equals 17 residues. The CDR3 region is CASSFSYTASGAHEQFF. CDR3 sequence (DNA): TGTGCCAGCAGCTTCTCTTACACGGCTAGCGGGGCCCATGAGCAGTTCTTC.

V is TRBV19 and J is TRBJ2-2; 7 positions match TRBD2. Germline CDR1 reads LNHDA; CDR2 reads SQIVND (reference sequence). This CDR3 contains 14 residues. Trimming at V came to 6 bases and at J to 7 bases, leaving 8 bases not matched to a gene. The CDR3, as DNA: TGTGCCAGTAGGGCGGGAGTAGCTGTCGGGGAGCTGTTTTTT. Translating it yields CASRAGVAVGELFF.

This clonotype appeared once. It differs at one base from a far larger clone, so likely a read error. The V gene is TRBV12-3 or TRBV12-4, the J gene TRBJ2-2; 11 positions agree with TRBD2. This CDR3 region has 16 residues. The CDR3 sequence is CASIGTSGLYTGQLFF. DNA of the CDR3: TGTGCCAGCATCGGGACTAGCGGTTTATACACCGGGCAGCTGTTTTTT.